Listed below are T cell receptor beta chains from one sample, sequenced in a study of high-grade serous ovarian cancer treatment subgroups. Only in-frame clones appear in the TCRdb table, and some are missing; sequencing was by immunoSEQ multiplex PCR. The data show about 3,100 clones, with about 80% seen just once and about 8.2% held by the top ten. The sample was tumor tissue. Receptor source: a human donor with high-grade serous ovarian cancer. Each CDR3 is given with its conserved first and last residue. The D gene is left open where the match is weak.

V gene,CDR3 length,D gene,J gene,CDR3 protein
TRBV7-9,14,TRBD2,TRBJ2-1,CASSLTTTSDEQFF
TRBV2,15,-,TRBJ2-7,CASRAPWEPSYEQYF
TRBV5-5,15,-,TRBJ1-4,CASSTSEAWDEKLFF
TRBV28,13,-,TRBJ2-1,CASSSVRRGEQFF
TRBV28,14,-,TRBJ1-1,CASRGGQRGTEAFF
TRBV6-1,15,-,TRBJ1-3,CASSEVLDSGNTIYF
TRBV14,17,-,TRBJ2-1,CASSTHRLFLAWGERFF
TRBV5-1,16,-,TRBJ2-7,CASSPKAEKSTYEQYF
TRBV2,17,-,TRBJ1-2,CASMRNYPAVGNYGYTF
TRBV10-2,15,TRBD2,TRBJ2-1,CASSERTSGNNEQFF
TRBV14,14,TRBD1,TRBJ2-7,CASSRGTGLGEQYF
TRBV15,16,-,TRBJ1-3,CATSREASLSGNTIYF
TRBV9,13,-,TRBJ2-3,CASSVAGTDTQYF
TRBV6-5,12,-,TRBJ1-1,CASSRDLGAAFF
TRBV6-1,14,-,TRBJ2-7,CASSLPSDTYEQYF
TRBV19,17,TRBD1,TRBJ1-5,CASSTSGTGLHNQPQHF
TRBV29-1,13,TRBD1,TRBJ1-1,CSVPGQGFTEAFF
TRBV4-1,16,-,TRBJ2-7,CASSQDLGGATYEQYF
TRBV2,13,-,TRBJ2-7,CASTKESSYEQYF
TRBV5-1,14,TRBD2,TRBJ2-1,CASGESGSRNEQFF
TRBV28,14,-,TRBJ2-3,CASSLPGRADTQYF
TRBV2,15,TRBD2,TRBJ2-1,CASSEMAGGTDEQFF
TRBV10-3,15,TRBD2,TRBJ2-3,CAISGRGFSTDTQYF
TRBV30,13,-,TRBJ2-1,CAWSAAGMNEQFF
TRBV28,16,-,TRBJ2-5,CASSLEWGAYQETQYF
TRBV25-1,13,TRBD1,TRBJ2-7,CASSDPHDRGPLF
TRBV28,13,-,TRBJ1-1,CASRTNMNTEAFF
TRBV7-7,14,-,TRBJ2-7,CASSPLGLHDEQYF
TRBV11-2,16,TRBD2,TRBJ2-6,CASSLLGGGGANVLTF
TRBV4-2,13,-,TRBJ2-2,CASSQDQVGELFF